Below, one TCR beta chain is given with its context. This PCR relied on a set of 60 Vbeta primers and 13 Jbeta primers. The repertoire was sequenced with immunoSEQ multiplex PCR; TCRdb's copy has only in-frame clones and lacks some. Among tens of thousands of clones listed, around 80% were seen once. These data are taken from a study of cytomegalovirus exposure and HLA in healthy donors. Trimming cost V 1 base and J 2 bases; bases outside gene matches: 13. This CDR3 region has 18 residues. Germline V lookup: CDR1 SEHNR, CDR2 FQNEAQ (reference sequence). V is TRBV7-9 and J is TRBJ1-2; 7 nucleotides line up with TRBD1. The sequence was obtained from a male donor in good health and CMV-seropositive. Sequencing was done on a sample of PBMCs. The CDR3 DNA sequence: TGTGCCAGCAGCTTAGTCATCGGTCCGGGACAGAGGAACTATGGCTACACCTTC. Translating it yields CASSLVIGPGQRNYGYTF.